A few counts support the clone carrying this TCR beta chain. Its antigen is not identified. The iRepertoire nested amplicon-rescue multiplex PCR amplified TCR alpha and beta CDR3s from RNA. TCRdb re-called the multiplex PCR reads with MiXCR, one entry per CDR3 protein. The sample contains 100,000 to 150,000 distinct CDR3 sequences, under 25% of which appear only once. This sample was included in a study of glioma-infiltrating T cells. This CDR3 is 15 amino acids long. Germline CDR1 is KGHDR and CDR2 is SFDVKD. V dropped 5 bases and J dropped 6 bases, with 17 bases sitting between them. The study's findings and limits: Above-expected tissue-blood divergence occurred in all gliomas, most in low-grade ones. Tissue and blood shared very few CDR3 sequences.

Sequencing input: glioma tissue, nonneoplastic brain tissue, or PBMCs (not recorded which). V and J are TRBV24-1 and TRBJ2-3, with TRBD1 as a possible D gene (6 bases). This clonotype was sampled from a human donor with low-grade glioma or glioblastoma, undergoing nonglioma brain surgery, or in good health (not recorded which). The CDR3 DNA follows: TGTGCCACCAGTGCCTACGGCGACAGGACGGATACGCAGTATTTT. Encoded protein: CATSAYGDRTDTQYF.